The source of this T cell receptor (beta chain) is a study of T cells in Graves' hyperthyroidism and ophthalmopathy. Study details: Peripheral blood was acquired at first diagnosis, ahead of any therapy whatsoever.

Germline-derived CDR1 and CDR2 are MDHEN and SYDVKM. With 6 bases removed from V and 6 bases from J, the gap between germline ends came to 15 bases. This CDR3 spans 14 amino acids. This clonotype has ten or more counts. Amplification yielded TCR beta CDR3 regions, with RNA transcripts as the source. Initially, a first-round RT-PCR of the TCR CDR3 employed the HTBI primer set. Each CDR3 protein is one row after TCRdb ran MiXCR on the multiplex PCR reads. The sample lists fewer than 250,000 distinct CDR3 sequences; approximately 23% were seen once. The gene calls are TRBV28 and TRBJ1-5; TRBD1 might be the D (6 bases). Sequencing was done on a sample of blood. The sequence derives from a woman aged 40 to 50 with Graves' ophthalmopathy. The CDR3 region has the DNA TGTGCCAGCAGAATCCCAGGGGTTGGTCAGCCCCAGCATTTT. Protein sequence: CASRIPGVGQPQHF.